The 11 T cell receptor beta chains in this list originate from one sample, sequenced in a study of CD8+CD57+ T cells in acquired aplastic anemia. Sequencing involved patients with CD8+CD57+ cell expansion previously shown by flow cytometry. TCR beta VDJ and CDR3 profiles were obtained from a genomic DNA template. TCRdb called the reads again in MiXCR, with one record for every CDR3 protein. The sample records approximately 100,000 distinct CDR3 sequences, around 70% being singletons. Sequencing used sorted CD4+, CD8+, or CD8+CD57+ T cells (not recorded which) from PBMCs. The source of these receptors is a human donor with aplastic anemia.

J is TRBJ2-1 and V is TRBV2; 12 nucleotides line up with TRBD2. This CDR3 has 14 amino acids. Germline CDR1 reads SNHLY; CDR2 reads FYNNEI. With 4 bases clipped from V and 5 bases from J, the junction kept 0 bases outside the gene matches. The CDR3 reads CASSGLAGDNEQFF. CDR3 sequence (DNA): TGTGCCAGCAGTGGACTAGCGGGAGACAATGAGCAGTTCTTC. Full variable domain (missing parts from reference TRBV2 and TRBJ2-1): EPEVTQTPSHQVTQMGQEVILRCVPISNHLYFYWYRQILGQKVEFLVSFYNNEISEKSEIFDDQFSVERPDGSNFTLKIRSTKLEDSAMYFCASSGLAGDNEQFFGPGTRLTVL.

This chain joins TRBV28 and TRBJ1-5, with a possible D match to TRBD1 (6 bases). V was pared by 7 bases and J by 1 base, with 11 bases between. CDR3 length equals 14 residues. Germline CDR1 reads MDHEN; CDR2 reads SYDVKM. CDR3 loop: CASTTQGSNQPQHF. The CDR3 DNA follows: TGTGCCAGCACTACACAGGGCAGCAATCAGCCCCAGCATTTT.

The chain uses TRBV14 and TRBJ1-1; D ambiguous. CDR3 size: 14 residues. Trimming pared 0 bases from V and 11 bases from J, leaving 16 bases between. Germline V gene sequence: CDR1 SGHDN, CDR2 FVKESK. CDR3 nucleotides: TGTGCCAGCAGCCAAGAGACTCGGGCTTCCAACGCTTTCTTT. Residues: CASSQETRASNAFF.

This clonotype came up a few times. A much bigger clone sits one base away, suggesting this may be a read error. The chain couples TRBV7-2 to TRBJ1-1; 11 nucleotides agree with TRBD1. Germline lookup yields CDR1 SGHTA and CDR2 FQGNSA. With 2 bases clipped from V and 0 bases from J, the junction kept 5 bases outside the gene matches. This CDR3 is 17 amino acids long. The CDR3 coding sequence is TGTGCCAGCAGCTTAACGAGGACAGGGGGCCTGAACACTGAAGCTTTCTTT. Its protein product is CASSLTRTGGLNTEAFF.

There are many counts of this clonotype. CDR3: CSVEADRGRTETQYF. DNA for the CDR3: TGCAGCGTTGAGGCCGACAGGGGGCGCACAGAGACCCAGTACTTC. J is TRBJ2-5 and V is TRBV29-1, with 10 nucleotides matching TRBD1. Germline CDR1 and CDR2: SQVTM and ANQGSEA. This CDR3 region has 15 residues. Trimming removed 3 bases from V and 4 bases from J; junction bases left unmatched: 8.

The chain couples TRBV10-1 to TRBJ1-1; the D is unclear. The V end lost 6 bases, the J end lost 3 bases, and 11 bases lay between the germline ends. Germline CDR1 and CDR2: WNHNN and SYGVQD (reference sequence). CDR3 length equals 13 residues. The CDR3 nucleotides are TGCGCCAGCAGGATTGGGATACACACTGAAGCTTTCTTT. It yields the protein CASRIGIHTEAFF.

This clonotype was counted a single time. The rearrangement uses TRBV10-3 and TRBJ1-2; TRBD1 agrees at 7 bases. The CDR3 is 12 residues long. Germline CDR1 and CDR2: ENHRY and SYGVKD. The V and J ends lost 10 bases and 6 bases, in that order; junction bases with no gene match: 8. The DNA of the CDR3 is TGTGCCACCCACGGACAGGCGGATGGCTACACCTTC. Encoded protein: CATHGQADGYTF.

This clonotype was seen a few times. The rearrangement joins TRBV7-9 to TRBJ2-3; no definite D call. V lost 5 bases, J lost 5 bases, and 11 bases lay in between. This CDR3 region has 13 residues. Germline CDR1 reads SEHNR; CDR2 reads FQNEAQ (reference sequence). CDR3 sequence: CASSRSGVDTQYF. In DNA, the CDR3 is TGTGCCAGCAGCCGCTCTGGCGTAGATACGCAGTATTTT.

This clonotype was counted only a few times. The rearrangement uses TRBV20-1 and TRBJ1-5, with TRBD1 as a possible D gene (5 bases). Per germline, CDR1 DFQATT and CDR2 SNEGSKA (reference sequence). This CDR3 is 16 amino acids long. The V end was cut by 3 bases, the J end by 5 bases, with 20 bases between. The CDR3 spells CSASRSGGAEDQPQHF. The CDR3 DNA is TGCAGTGCTAGCCGGTCGGGAGGGGCGGAAGATCAGCCCCAGCATTTT.

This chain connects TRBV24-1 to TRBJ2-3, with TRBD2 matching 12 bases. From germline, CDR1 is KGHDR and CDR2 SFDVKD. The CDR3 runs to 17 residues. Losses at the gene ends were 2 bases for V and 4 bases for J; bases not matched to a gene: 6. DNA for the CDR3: TGTGCCACCAGTGATTCCCCGACTAGCGGGGGATCAGATACGCAGTATTTT. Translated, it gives CATSDSPTSGGSDTQYF.

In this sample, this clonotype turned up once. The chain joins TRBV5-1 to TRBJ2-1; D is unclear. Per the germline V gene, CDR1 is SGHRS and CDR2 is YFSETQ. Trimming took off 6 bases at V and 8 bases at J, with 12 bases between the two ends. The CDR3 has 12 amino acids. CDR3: CASNLYDDEQFF. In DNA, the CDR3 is TGCGCCAGCAACCTCTATGATGATGAGCAGTTCTTC.